These T cell receptor beta chains were read from a single sample in a study of blood T cell repertoires in COVID-19. Generated by immunoSEQ multiplex PCR, the TCRdb table keeps only in-frame clones and is missing some. The sample lists approximately 360,000 clones, over 75% occurring once. Sequenced input: PBMCs or T cells enriched from blood (not recorded which). The source of these receptors is a middle-aged man in a cohort exposed to, infected with or recovered from COVID-19 (not recorded which). Both conserved end residues are part of each CDR3. Each record gives: V gene, CDR3 protein.

V gene: TRBV28
CDR3 protein: CASSLPDNSNQPQHF

V gene: TRBV6-5
CDR3 protein: CATWDTLPYGYTF

V gene: TRBV19
CDR3 protein: CASISRTGGRDTEAFF

V gene: TRBV28
CDR3 protein: CASSNPGLAIWGELFF

V gene: TRBV5-1
CDR3 protein: CASSWGTSVNEQFF

V gene: TRBV7-9
CDR3 protein: CASSLRQGANTEAFF

V gene: TRBV7-3
CDR3 protein: CASSPGQGRSGANVLTF

V gene: TRBV5-1
CDR3 protein: CASSSLAAGDSDTQYF

V gene: TRBV6-5
CDR3 protein: CASSWTGYNEKLFF

V gene: TRBV28
CDR3 protein: CASSSTFGTGGGYTF

V gene: TRBV30
CDR3 protein: CAWRPRGDTIYF

V gene: TRBV30
CDR3 protein: CAWSGKGGYGYTF

V gene: TRBV2
CDR3 protein: CASSRTSYEQYF

V gene: TRBV15
CDR3 protein: CATSRGGGVLSETQYF

V gene: TRBV7-9
CDR3 protein: CASSLRQGNEKLFF

V gene: TRBV5-4
CDR3 protein: CASSYPGQGAGELFF

V gene: TRBV7-9
CDR3 protein: CASSSQQGAQGYTF

V gene: TRBV3-1/TRBV3-2
CDR3 protein: CASSQEGQTPTGELFF

V gene: TRBV5-4
CDR3 protein: CASSSLAGLDTQYF

V gene: TRBV11-3
CDR3 protein: CASSLSMNTEAFF

V gene: TRBV27
CDR3 protein: CASSPKGLSSYEQYF

V gene: TRBV24-1
CDR3 protein: CATSDGTTARGGYEQYF

V gene: TRBV27
CDR3 protein: CASSMLGQTTNEKLFF

V gene: TRBV7-2
CDR3 protein: CASSFGQFADISYNEQFF

V gene: TRBV10-1
CDR3 protein: CASARGRGTEAFF

V gene: TRBV28
CDR3 protein: CASNFPGTGGGEQYF

V gene: TRBV28
CDR3 protein: CASSWGTNQPQHF

V gene: TRBV28
CDR3 protein: CASSDRGRFYGYTF

V gene: TRBV30
CDR3 protein: CAIHQGSSYNSPLHF

V gene: TRBV9
CDR3 protein: CASSRDQDRTSGNTIYF

V gene: TRBV6-1
CDR3 protein: CASSEAGQANTEAFF

V gene: TRBV5-1
CDR3 protein: CASSLEKLRQPQHF

V gene: TRBV28
CDR3 protein: CASGRVNEQFF

V gene: TRBV6-6
CDR3 protein: CASSLQGSATNEKLFF

V gene: TRBV3-1/TRBV3-2
CDR3 protein: CASSRRTGGYEQYF

V gene: TRBV5-3
CDR3 protein: CARSLAVDNSPLHF

V gene: TRBV30
CDR3 protein: CAWSAWTVGAYEQYF

V gene: TRBV7-9
CDR3 protein: CASSLDTSNTGELFF

V gene: TRBV6-4
CDR3 protein: CASSIQAGGQPQHF

V gene: TRBV15
CDR3 protein: CATSRNRDRGDETQYF

V gene: TRBV28
CDR3 protein: CASKTTGQGTDTQYF

V gene: TRBV29-1
CDR3 protein: CSVEVGVDTQYF

V gene: TRBV25-1
CDR3 protein: CASSPRQGRTDTQYF

V gene: TRBV19
CDR3 protein: CASSQQRNTEAFF